Detailed here is one TCR beta chain. This sample is part of a study of regulatory T cells in long-lasting Graves disease. Time point here: persistent/refractory GD, antithyroid drugs over 5 years with positive TRAb. PBMCs were the source of the RNA used for TCR sequencing. Arm-PCR of CDR3 regions with iRepertoire HTBI primers generated TCR beta libraries. In TCRdb, the multiplex PCR reads were re-called with MiXCR into one record per CDR3 protein. The sample lists under 500,000 distinct CDR3 sequences, about a fifth seen once, with around 21% in the top ten. Trimming at V came to 5 bases and at J to 3 bases, leaving 14 bases not matched to a gene. Germline-derived CDR1 and CDR2 are SGHTA and FQGNSA. CDR3 length equals 17 residues.

The J gene is TRBJ2-3, the V gene TRBV7-2; TRBD2 aligns across 7 bases. The sample was peripheral blood mononuclear cells (PBMCs), taken when the disease was refractory, from a patient treated with antithyroid drugs. This receptor was identified in a female donor with Graves disease. The CDR3 sequence is CASSLTRWASGTDTQYF. The CDR3 DNA sequence: TGTGCCAGCAGCCTAACGCGGTGGGCTAGCGGTACAGATACGCAGTATTTT. Combining the CDR3 with reference TRBV7-2 and TRBJ2-3 gives the whole variable domain GAGVSQSPSNKVTEKGKDVELRCDPISGHTALYWYRQSLGQGLEFLIYFQGNSAPDKSGLPSDRFSAERTGGSVSTLTIQRTQQEDSAVYLCASSLTRWASGTDTQYFGPGTRLTVL.